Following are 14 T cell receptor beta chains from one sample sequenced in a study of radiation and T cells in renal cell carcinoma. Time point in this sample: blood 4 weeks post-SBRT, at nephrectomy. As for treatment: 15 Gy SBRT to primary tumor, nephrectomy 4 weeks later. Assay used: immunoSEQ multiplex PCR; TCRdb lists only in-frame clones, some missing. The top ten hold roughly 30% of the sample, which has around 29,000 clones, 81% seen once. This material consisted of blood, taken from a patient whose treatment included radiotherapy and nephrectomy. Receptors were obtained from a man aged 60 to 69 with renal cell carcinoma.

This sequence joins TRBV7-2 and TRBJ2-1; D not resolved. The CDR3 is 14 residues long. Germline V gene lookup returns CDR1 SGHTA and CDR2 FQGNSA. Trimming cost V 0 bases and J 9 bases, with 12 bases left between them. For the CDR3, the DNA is TGTGCCAGCAGCTTAGCGCTACTATCTGGTGAGCAGTTCTTC. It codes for CASSLALLSGEQFF.

CDR3 nucleotide sequence: TGTGCCAGCAGCACAAACAGAATTCAAGAGACCCAGTACTTC. Protein sequence: CASSTNRIQETQYF. The J gene is TRBJ2-5, the V gene TRBV7-8; no reliable D call. From germline, CDR1 is SGHVS and CDR2 FQNEAQ. Trimming took off 5 bases at V and 2 bases at J, with 12 bases between the two ends. This CDR3 contains 14 residues.

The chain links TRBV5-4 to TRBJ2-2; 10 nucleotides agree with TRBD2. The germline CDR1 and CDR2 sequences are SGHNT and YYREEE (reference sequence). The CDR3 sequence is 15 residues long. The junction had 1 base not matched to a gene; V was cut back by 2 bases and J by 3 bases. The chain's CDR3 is CASSLLAGHTGELFF. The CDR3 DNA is TGTGCCAGCAGCTTACTAGCGGGGCACACCGGGGAGCTGTTTTTT.

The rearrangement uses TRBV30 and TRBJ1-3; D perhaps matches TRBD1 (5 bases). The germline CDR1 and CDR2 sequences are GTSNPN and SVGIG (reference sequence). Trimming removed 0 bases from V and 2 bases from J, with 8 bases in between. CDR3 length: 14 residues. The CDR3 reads CAWSVVGAGNTIYF. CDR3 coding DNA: TGTGCCTGGAGTGTAGTAGGGGCTGGAAACACCATATATTTT.

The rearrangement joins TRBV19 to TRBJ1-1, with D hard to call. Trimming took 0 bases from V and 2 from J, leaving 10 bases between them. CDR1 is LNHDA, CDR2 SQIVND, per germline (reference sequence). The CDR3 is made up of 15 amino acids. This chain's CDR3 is CASSIDRKANTEAFF. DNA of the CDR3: TGTGCCAGTAGTATAGATCGTAAGGCAAACACTGAAGCTTTCTTT.

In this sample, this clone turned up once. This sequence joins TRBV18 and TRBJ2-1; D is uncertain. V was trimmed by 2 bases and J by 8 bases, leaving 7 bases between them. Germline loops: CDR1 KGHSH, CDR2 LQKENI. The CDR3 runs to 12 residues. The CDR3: CASSPLRDEQFF. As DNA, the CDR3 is TGTGCCAGCTCACCATTAAGGGATGAGCAGTTCTTC.

The CDR3 bases are TGTGCCAGCAGGTTAACATCGGCAGTTCTGTATGGCTACACCTTC. Residues: CASRLTSAVLYGYTF. The chain links TRBV2 to TRBJ1-2; D not certain. The V end lost 6 bases, the J end lost 5 bases, and 19 bases lay between the germline ends. The CDR3 has 15 residues. Germline CDR1 reads SNHLY; CDR2 reads FYNNEI.

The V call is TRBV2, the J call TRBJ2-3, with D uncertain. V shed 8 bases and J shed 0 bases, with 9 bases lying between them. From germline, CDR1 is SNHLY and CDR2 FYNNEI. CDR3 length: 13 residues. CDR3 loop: CASALGSTDTQYF. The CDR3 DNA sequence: TGTGCCAGCGCTCTGGGCAGCACAGATACGCAGTATTTT.

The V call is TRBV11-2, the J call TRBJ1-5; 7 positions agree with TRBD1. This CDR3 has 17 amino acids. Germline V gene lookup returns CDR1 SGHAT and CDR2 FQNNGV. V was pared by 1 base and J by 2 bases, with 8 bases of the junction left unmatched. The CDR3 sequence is CASSLAPTGPGNQPQHF. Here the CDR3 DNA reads TGTGCCAGCAGCTTAGCCCCGACAGGGCCTGGCAATCAGCCCCAGCATTTT.

The CDR3 nucleotides read TGTGCCAGCAGCTTAGTTATCAGGGCAACTCTGAACTATGGCTACACCTTC. Residues: CASSLVIRATLNYGYTF. The V gene is TRBV7-8, the J gene TRBJ1-2; a possible D gene is TRBD1 (5 bases). The CDR3 sequence is 17 residues long. V lost 1 base to trimming and J lost 2 bases, with 17 bases between them. The germline V gene encodes CDR1 SGHVS and CDR2 FQNEAQ.

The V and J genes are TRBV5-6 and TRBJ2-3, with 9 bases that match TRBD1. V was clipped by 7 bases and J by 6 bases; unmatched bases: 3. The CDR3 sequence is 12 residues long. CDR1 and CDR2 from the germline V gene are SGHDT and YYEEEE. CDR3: CASGQGWDTQYF. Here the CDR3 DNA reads TGTGCCAGCGGACAGGGGTGGGATACGCAGTATTTT.

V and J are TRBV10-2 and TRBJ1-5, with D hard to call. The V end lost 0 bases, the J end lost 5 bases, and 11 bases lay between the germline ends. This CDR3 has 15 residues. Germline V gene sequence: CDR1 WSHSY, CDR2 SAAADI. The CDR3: CASSESAGSYQPQHF. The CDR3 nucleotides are TGCGCCAGCAGTGAGTCGGCAGGTTCTTATCAGCCCCAGCATTTT.

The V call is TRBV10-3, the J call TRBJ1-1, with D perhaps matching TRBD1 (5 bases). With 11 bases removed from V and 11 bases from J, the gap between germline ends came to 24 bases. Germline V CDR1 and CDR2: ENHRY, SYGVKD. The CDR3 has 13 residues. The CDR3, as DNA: TGTGCCTCTGCAAGGGACTCCTCCTATGAGGCTTTCTTT. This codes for CASARDSSYEAFF.

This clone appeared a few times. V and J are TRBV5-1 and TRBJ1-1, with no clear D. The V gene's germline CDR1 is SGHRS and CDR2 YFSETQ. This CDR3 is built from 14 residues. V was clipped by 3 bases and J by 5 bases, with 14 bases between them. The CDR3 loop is CASSWRGLGTEAFF. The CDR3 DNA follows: TGCGCCAGCAGCTGGAGAGGGTTGGGTACTGAAGCTTTCTTT. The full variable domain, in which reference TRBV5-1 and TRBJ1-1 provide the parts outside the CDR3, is KAGVTQTPRYLIKTRGQQVTLSCSPISGHRSVSWYQQTPGQGLQFLFEYFSETQRNKGNFPGRFSGRQFSNSRSEMNVSTLELGDSALYLCASSWRGLGTEAFFGQGTRLTVV.